The rows below give T cell receptor beta chains drawn from one sample of a study of neurological immune-mediated disorders. TCRdb analysed the 5' RACE reads with MiXCR anew, one entry per CDR3 protein. The sample records some 19,000 distinct CDR3 sequences, approximately 15% being singletons. Sequencing used CD8+ T cells from blood. These receptors came from a young woman with multiple sclerosis. CDR3s include the opening cysteine and the closing phenylalanine or tryptophan. Fields, in order: J gene, clone size, V gene, CDR3 protein. Not all rows give a size; the values are once, few, many and, for expanded clones, a class.

j_call: TRBJ2-1; clone_size: many; v_call: TRBV5-1; cdr3_aa: CASFPDRKNHNEQFF
j_call: TRBJ2-2; clone_size: NA; v_call: TRBV12-3/TRBV12-4; cdr3_aa: CASSLVSGELFF
j_call: TRBJ1-3; clone_size: many; v_call: TRBV20-1; cdr3_aa: CSARDPGDSRNTIYF
j_call: TRBJ1-6; clone_size: few; v_call: TRBV6-1; cdr3_aa: CASSEAGPGTGNSPLHF
j_call: TRBJ2-3; clone_size: many; v_call: TRBV29-1; cdr3_aa: CSVDQGGMVQGPYTDTQYF
j_call: TRBJ2-1; clone_size: many; v_call: TRBV12-3/TRBV12-4; cdr3_aa: CASSPSVGEQFF
j_call: TRBJ2-5; clone_size: NA; v_call: TRBV2; cdr3_aa: CASKWVSGPTEETQYF
j_call: TRBJ1-1; clone_size: medium-sized; v_call: TRBV4-3; cdr3_aa: CASSQDSWKHTEAFF
j_call: TRBJ1-1; clone_size: many; v_call: TRBV9; cdr3_aa: CASSVGYATEAFF
j_call: TRBJ2-7; clone_size: many; v_call: TRBV20-1; cdr3_aa: CSARTDGSYEQYF
j_call: TRBJ2-3; clone_size: many; v_call: TRBV7-3; cdr3_aa: CASSSTGATDTQYF
j_call: TRBJ1-2; clone_size: NA; v_call: TRBV9; cdr3_aa: CASSPRDRAGGDGYTF
j_call: TRBJ1-1; clone_size: many; v_call: TRBV7-6; cdr3_aa: CASSLRSDGTEAFF
j_call: TRBJ1-2; clone_size: many; v_call: TRBV6-5; cdr3_aa: CASSPGQRGQYGYTF
j_call: TRBJ2-1; clone_size: medium-sized; v_call: TRBV4-2; cdr3_aa: CASSQDLDSYNEQFF
j_call: TRBJ2-2; clone_size: NA; v_call: TRBV3-1; cdr3_aa: CASSVQGSTGELFF
j_call: TRBJ2-3; clone_size: many; v_call: TRBV11-3; cdr3_aa: CASTAYGGYTDTQYF
j_call: TRBJ2-7; clone_size: many; v_call: TRBV5-6; cdr3_aa: CASSSDLLYEQYF
j_call: TRBJ2-2; clone_size: many; v_call: TRBV4-1; cdr3_aa: CASSPLTGPENTGELFF
j_call: TRBJ2-7; clone_size: many; v_call: TRBV21-1; cdr3_aa: CASSNAAETYEQYF
j_call: TRBJ2-5; clone_size: NA; v_call: TRBV13; cdr3_aa: CASSFQGLANQETQYF
j_call: TRBJ1-2; clone_size: NA; v_call: TRBV10-3; cdr3_aa: CAINNGPYGYTF
j_call: TRBJ2-3; clone_size: many; v_call: TRBV7-6; cdr3_aa: CASSLNAGQEDTQYF